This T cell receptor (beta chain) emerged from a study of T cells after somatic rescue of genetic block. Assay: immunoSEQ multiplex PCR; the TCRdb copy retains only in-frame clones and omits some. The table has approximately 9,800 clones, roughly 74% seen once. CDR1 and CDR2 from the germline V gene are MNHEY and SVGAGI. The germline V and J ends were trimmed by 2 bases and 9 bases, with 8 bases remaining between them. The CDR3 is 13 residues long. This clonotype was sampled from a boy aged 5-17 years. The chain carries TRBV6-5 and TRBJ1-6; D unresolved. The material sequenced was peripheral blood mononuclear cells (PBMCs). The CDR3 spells CASSYRVGSPLHF. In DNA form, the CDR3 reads TGTGCCAGCAGTTACAGGGTGGGTTCACCCCTCCACTTT.